This T cell receptor (beta chain) emerged from a study of OX40 agonist ivuxolimab in advanced cancers. Study in general: Participants averaged around 60 years of age (range about 23 to 90) and were roughly 80% male. Of the participants, approximately 40% had some prior anti-PD-1, anti-PD-L1 or anti-CTLA-4 therapy, which was allowed.

Clones were sequenced by immunoSEQ multiplex PCR, and TCRdb holds only the in-frame ones, with some missing. Counted here are approximately 90,000 clones, 75% to 95% occurring once; the ten biggest clones make up approximately 8.4%. This CDR3 is 12 amino acids long. Trimming cost V 1 base and J 5 bases, with 6 bases left between them. The germline V gene has CDR1 MGHRA and CDR2 YSYEKL. The chain combines TRBV4-1 with TRBJ2-7; D uncertain. Sample: CD4+ or CD8+ T cells sorted from blood, taken in a trial of the OX40 agonist ivuxolimab. This receptor was taken from an adult with an advanced solid tumor such as melanoma, head and neck, liver or kidney cancer. The CDR3 DNA reads as TGCGCCAGCAGCCAAGTGAAAGACGAGCAGTACTTC. Translating it yields CASSQVKDEQYF.